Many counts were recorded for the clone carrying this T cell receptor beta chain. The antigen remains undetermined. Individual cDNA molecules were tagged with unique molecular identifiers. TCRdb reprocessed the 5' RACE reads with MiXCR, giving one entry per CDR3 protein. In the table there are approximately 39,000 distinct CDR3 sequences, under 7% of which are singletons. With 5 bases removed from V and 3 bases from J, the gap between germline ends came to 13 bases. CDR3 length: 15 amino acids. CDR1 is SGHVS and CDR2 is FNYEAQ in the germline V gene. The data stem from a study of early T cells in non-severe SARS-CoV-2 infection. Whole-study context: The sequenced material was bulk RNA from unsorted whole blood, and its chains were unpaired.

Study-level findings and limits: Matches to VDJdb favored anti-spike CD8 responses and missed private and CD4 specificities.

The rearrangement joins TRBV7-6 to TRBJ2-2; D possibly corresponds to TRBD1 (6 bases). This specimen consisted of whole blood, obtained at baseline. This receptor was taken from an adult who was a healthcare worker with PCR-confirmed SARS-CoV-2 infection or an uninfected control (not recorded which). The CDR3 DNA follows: TGTGCCAGCAGCCCTCTGACAGGCCACACCGGGGAGCTGTTTTTT. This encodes CASSPLTGHTGELFF.